The 3 T cell receptor beta chains given below trace back to one sample, sequenced in a study of CD8 T cells in ankylosing spondylitis. TCRdb fed the 5' RACE reads into MiXCR, producing one record per CDR3 protein. This table has roughly 180,000 distinct CDR3 sequences, more than 10% appearing once. Sample: blood, either unsorted or a sorted T cell fraction (not recorded which). The receptors stem from a male donor with ankylosing spondylitis or in good health (not recorded which).

The chain links TRBV14 to TRBJ2-7, with 8 bases lining up with TRBD1. Germline values: CDR1 SGHDN, CDR2 FVKESK. The CDR3 covers 14 residues. The junction had 2 bases not matched to a gene; V was cut back by 0 bases and J by 4 bases. CDR3 sequence: CASSQDRGRYEQYF. As DNA, the CDR3 is TGTGCCAGCAGCCAAGACAGGGGGCGGTACGAGCAGTACTTC.

This clonotype was detected a few times. The V gene is TRBV12-3 or TRBV12-4, the J gene TRBJ2-3; no definite D call. Between the trimmed V and J ends, which lost 7 bases and 4 bases, there was a span of 15 bases. The CDR3 consists of 14 residues. CDR3 residues: CASIPTRFPDTQYF. The CDR3 bases are TGTGCCAGCATTCCGACGCGTTTCCCAGATACGCAGTATTTT.

This clonotype has a handful of counts. This chain links TRBV6-1 with TRBJ1-1; a possible D gene is TRBD1 (5 bases). CDR1 and CDR2 from the germline V gene are MNHNS and SASEGT. V was cut by 6 bases and J by 1 base, with 12 bases left in between. The CDR3 length is 14 residues. CDR3 in amino acids: CASRQGRTNTEAFF. CDR3 DNA: TGTGCCAGCAGGCAGGGACGGACGAACACTGAAGCTTTCTTT.